The subject of this entry is one TCR beta chain. Cohorts were assigned according to the clinical history that participants reported. Sequenced by immunoSEQ multiplex PCR; TCRdb stores in-frame clones only, minus some. This sample carries about 280,000 clones, 88% of them seen once, and the ten largest clones take around 2%. Germline trimming cut 7 bases from V and 8 bases from J; bases unmatched to any gene: 10. The CDR3 has 14 amino acids. The germline CDR1 and CDR2 sequences are MNHEY and SVGAGI. This specimen belongs to a study of blood T cell repertoires in COVID-19. At the level of the study: Donors in Cohort 3 counted as recovered after two negative PCRs, clearance, or symptom resolution. Italy, Spain and the United States were the sources of the convalescent and acute COVID-19 samples. PBMCs, B-cell-depleted T cells, or T cells were the source of the cDNA or gDNA that made up the material.

This sequence originates from a woman in her sixties or seventies in a cohort exposed to, infected with or recovered from COVID-19 (not recorded which). Sequences were obtained from PBMCs or T cells enriched from blood (not recorded which). The chain joins TRBV6-5 to TRBJ1-4; 7 bases are a match to TRBD1. The CDR3 DNA sequence: TGTGCCAGCAATAACAGGGGCCTGAGGGAAAAACTGTTTTTT. This encodes CASNNRGLREKLFF.